This TCR beta chain was sequenced for a study of sequential checkpoint blockade in melanoma. About the study: First-line arms were nivolumab then ipilimumab, or the reverse, randomized 1:1. After both sequences, patients received maintenance nivolumab.

Here immunoSEQ multiplex PCR was the method, and the copy in TCRdb shows in-frame clones only, minus some. Among over 25,000 clones listed, approximately 80% were seen once. Treatment of the sample: randomized to nivolumab then ipilimumab (arm A) or the reverse (arm B). Patients had received no earlier DNA-damaging chemotherapy. Live CD3+CD8+ CD19− CD56− cells were sorted from PBMCs. Trimming shortened V by 6 bases and J by 6 bases, and 11 bases separated the two germline ends. This CDR3 has 13 amino acids. CDR1 and CDR2 from the germline V gene are MNHEY and SMNVEV (reference sequence). The material sequenced was CD8+ T cells sorted from blood (inferred from file names), taken from a patient given nivolumab and ipilimumab in sequence. The V and J genes are TRBV27 and TRBJ2-2; the D is unclear. This sequence originates from a human donor with melanoma. CDR3 in DNA: TGTGCCAGCAGCCTGAGTCCCTCCGGGGAGCTGTTTTTT. Translation: CASSLSPSGELFF.